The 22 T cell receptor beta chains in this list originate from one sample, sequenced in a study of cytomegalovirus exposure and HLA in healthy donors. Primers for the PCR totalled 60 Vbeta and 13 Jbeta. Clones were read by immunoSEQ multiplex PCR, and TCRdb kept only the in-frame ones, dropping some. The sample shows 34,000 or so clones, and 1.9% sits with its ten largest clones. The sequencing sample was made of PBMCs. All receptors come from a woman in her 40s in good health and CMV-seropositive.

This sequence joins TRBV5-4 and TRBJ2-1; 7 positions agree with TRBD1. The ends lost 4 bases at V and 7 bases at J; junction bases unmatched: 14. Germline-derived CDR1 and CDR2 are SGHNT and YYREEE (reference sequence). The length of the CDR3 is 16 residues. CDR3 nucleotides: TGTGCCAGCAGCAACTCACAGGGGTACTGGGGAAATGAGCAGTTCTTC. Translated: CASSNSQGYWGNEQFF.

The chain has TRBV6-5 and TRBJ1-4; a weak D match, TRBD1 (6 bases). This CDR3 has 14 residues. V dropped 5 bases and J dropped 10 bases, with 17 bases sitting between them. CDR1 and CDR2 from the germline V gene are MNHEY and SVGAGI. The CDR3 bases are TGTGCCAGCAGTACCCTAAGGGGGGGTGGAAAACTGTTTTTT. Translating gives CASSTLRGGGKLFF.

CDR3 region: CSALDRGDYTF. In nucleotides, the CDR3 is TGCAGTGCGCTTGACAGGGGTGACTACACCTTC. This sequence joins TRBV20-1 and TRBJ1-2; 8 bases line up with TRBD1. Germline loops: CDR1 DFQATT, CDR2 SNEGSKA (reference sequence). There are 11 residues in the CDR3. The trim removed 6 bases at V and 10 bases at J, leaving 7 bases unmatched.

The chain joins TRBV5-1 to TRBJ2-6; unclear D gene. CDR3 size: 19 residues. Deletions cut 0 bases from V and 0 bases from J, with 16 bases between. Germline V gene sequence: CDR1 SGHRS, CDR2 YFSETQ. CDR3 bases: TGCGCCAGCAGCTTGGGGTCAGGCTTGGGTCACTCTGGGGCCAACGTCCTGACTTTC. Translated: CASSLGSGLGHSGANVLTF. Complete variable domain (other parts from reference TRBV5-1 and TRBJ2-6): KAGVTQTPRYLIKTRGQQVTLSCSPISGHRSVSWYQQTPGQGLQFLFEYFSETQRNKGNFPGRFSGRQFSNSRSEMNVSTLELGDSALYLCASSLGSGLGHSGANVLTFGAGSRLTVL.

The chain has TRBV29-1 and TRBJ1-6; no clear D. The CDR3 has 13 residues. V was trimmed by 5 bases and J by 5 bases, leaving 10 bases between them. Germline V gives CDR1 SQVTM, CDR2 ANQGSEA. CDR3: CSVRGSDNSPLHF. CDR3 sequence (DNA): TGCAGCGTTCGGGGTTCTGATAATTCACCCCTCCACTTT.

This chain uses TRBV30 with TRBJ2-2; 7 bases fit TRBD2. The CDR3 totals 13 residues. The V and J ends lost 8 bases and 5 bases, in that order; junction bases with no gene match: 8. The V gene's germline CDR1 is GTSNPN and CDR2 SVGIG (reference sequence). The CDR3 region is CALAVKFTGELFF. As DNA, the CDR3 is TGTGCCCTAGCGGTAAAATTTACCGGGGAGCTGTTTTTT. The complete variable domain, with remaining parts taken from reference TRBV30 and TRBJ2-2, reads SQTIHQWPATLVQPVGSPLSLECTVEGTSNPNLYWYRQAAGRGLQLLFYSVGIGQISSEVPQNLSASRPQDRQFILSSKKLLLSDSGFYLCALAVKFTGELFFGEGSRLTVL.

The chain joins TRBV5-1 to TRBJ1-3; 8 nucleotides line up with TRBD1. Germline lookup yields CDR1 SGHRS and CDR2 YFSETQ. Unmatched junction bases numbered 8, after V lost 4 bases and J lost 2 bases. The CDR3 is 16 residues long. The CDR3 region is CASSKEPGQAGNTIYF. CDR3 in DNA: TGCGCCAGCAGCAAGGAACCGGGACAGGCTGGAAACACCATATATTTT.

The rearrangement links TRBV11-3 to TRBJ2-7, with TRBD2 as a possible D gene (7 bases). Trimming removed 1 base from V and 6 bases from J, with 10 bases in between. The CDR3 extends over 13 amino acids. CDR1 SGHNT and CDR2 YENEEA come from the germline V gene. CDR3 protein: CASSLGRGREQYF. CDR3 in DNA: TGTGCCAGCAGCTTAGGGCGGGGGCGCGAGCAGTACTTC. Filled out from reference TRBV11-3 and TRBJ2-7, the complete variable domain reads EAGVVQSPRYKIIEKKQPVAFWCNPISGHNTLYWYLQNLGQGPELLIRYENEEAVDDSQLPKDRFSAERLKGVDSTLKIQPAELGDSAVYLCASSLGRGREQYFGPGTRLTVT.

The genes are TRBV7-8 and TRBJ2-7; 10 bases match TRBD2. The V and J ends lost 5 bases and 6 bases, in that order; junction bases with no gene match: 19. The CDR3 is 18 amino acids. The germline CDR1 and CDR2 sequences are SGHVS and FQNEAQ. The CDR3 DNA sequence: TGTGCCAGCAGCCTAGGACTAGCGGTCAGGCCGGATCTTGTCGAGCAGTACTTC. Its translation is CASSLGLAVRPDLVEQYF.

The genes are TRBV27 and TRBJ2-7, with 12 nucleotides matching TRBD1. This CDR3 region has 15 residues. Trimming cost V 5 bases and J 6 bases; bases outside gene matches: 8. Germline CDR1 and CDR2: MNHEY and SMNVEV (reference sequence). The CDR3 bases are TGTGCCAGCAGTATGACCGGGACAGGGGGCCGCGAGCAGTACTTC. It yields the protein CASSMTGTGGREQYF.

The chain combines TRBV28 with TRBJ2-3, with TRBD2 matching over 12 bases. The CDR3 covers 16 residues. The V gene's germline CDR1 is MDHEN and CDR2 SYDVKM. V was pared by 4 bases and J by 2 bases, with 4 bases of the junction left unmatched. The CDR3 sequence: CASSSLAGGFTDTQYF. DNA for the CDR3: TGTGCCAGCAGTTCACTAGCGGGGGGATTCACAGATACGCAGTATTTT. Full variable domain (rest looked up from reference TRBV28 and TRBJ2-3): DVKVTQSSRYLVKRTGEKVFLECVQDMDHENMFWYRQDPGLGLRLIYFSYDVKMKEKGDIPEGYSVSREKKERFSLILESASTNQTSMYLCASSSLAGGFTDTQYFGPGTRLTVL.

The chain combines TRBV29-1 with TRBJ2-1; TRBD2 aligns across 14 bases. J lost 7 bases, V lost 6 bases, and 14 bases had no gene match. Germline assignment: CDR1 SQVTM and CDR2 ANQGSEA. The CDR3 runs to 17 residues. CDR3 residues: CSVVGLAGAVLQNEQFF. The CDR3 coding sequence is TGCAGCGTCGTGGGACTAGCGGGAGCAGTTCTCCAAAATGAGCAGTTCTTC.

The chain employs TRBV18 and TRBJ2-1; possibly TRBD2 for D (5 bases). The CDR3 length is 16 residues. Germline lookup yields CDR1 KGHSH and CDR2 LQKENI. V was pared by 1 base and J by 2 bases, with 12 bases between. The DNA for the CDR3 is TGTGCCAGCTCACCACTCCTAAGGACTGCCTACAATGAGCAGTTCTTC. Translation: CASSPLLRTAYNEQFF.

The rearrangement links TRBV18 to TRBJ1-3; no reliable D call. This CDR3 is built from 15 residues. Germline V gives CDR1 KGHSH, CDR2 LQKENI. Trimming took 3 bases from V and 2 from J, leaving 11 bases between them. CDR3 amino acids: CASSPAGSPGNTIYF. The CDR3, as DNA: TGTGCCAGCTCACCTGCGGGGAGCCCTGGAAACACCATATATTTT.

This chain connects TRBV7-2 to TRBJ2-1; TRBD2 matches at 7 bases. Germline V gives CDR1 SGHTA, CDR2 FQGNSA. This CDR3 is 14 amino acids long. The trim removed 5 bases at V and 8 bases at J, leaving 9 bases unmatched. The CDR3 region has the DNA TGTGCCAGCAGCCCCACCTTGACTAGCCATGAGCAGTTCTTC. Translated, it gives CASSPTLTSHEQFF.

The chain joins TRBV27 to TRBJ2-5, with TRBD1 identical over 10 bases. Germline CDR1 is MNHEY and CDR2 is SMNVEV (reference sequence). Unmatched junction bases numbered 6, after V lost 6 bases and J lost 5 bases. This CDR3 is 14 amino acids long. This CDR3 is CASSPGQGLETQYF. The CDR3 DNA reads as TGTGCCAGCAGCCCGGGACAGGGGTTGGAGACCCAGTACTTC.

CDR3: CASSSSPGTDTQYF. The CDR3, as DNA: TGTGCCAGCAGTTCGAGTCCAGGGACAGATACGCAGTATTTT. This rearrangement joins TRBV7-3 to TRBJ2-3, with D maybe TRBD1 (5 bases). From germline, CDR1 is SGHTA and CDR2 FQGTGA. The CDR3 totals 14 residues. With 6 bases removed from V and 3 bases from J, the gap between germline ends came to 13 bases.

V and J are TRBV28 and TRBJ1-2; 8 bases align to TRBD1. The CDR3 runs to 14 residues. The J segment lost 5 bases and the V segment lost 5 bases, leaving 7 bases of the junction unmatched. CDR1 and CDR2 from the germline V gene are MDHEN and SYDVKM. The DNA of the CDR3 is TGTGCCAGCAGTCCCAGACAGGGGTGGTATGGCTACACCTTC. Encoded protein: CASSPRQGWYGYTF.

CDR3 sequence (DNA): TGTGCCAGCAGCGTAGATGCGGGGACCGGGGAGCTGTTTTTT. Translation gives CASSVDAGTGELFF. The chain joins TRBV9 to TRBJ2-2, with TRBD2 as a possible D gene (6 bases). The CDR3 covers 14 residues. V dropped 0 bases and J dropped 5 bases, with 8 bases sitting between them. Germline V CDR1 and CDR2: SGDLS, YYNGEE. Complete variable domain (other parts from reference TRBV9 and TRBJ2-2): DSGVTQTPKHLITATGQRVTLRCSPRSGDLSVYWYQQSLDQGLQFLIQYYNGEERAKGNILERFSAQQFPDLHSELNLSSLELGDSALYFCASSVDAGTGELFFGEGSRLTVL.

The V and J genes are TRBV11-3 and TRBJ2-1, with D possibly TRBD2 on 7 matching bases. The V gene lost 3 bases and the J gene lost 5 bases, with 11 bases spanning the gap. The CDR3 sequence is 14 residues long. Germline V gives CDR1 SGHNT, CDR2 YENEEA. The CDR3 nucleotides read TGTGCCAGCAGCTTCTCGGGGGGCGACAATGAGCAGTTCTTC. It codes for CASSFSGGDNEQFF.

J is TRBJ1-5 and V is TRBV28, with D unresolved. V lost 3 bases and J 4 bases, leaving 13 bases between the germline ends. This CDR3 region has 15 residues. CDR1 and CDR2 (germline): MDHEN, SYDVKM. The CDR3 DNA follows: TGTGCCAGCAGTTTGGGAGACATCCGGAATCAGCCCCAGCATTTT. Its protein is CASSLGDIRNQPQHF.

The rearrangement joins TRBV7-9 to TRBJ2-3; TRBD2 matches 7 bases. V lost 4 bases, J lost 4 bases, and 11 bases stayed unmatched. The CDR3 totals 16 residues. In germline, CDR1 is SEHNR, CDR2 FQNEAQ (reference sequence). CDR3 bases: TGTGCCAGCAGCTCCCCGGTAGCCGGGAGGCCAGATACGCAGTATTTT. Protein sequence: CASSSPVAGRPDTQYF.